This TCR beta chain comes out of a study of control samples from healthy donors and cancer patients. Data came from immunoSEQ multiplex PCR; TCRdb stores just in-frame clones and leaves some out. The sample has about 250,000 clones, roughly 82% seen once. This sequence originates from a woman aged 60-70 years with lung cancer. The specimen sequenced was PBMCs.

The CDR3 nucleotides read TGCAGTGCTAGTTCGGGCGGGACAGGGGGCTATGGCTACACCTTC. Translated: CSASSGGTGGYGYTF. The chain combines TRBV20-1 with TRBJ1-2, with 11 bases aligning to TRBD1. Germline trimming cut 3 bases from V and 4 bases from J; bases unmatched to any gene: 7. There are 15 residues in the CDR3. Germline lookup yields CDR1 DFQATT and CDR2 SNEGSKA (reference sequence).